The 15 T cell receptor beta chains given below trace back to one sample, sequenced in a study of T cell repertoires in cytomegalovirus infection. Each CDR3 protein gets one entry after TCRdb re-called the reads with MiXCR. The data contain some 350,000 distinct CDR3 sequences, just under 35% of them singletons. These receptors have no identified antigens. The sample consisted of cultured PBMCs, taken from culture after CMV antigen stimulation. All receptors come from a human donor in good health (CMV status not recorded). Some clones in this sample may be carry-over from other donors' samples.

This chain links TRBV20-1 with TRBJ1-4, with D tentatively TRBD1 (5 bases). Germline V gene lookup returns CDR1 DFQATT and CDR2 SNEGSKA (reference sequence). The CDR3 runs to 15 residues. V was clipped by 4 bases and J by 7 bases, with 19 bases between them. The CDR3 DNA is TGCAGTGCTACCCCCGGGGGGGGGATAGGTGAAAAACTGTTTTTT. The encoded protein is CSATPGGGIGEKLFF.

This clonotype appeared a few times. This chain connects TRBV12-3 or TRBV12-4 to TRBJ2-1; 9 bases align to TRBD2. This CDR3 has 15 amino acids. The trim removed 3 bases at V and 9 bases at J, leaving 9 bases unmatched. CDR3 sequence (DNA): TGTGCCAGCAGTTTGGGGGTAGCGGGAGCCATTGAGCAGTTCTTC. It is translated as CASSLGVAGAIEQFF.

This clonotype has just a few counts. CDR3 in DNA: TGTGCCAGCAGGCGGACAGTAGATACGCAGTATTTT. It specifies CASRRTVDTQYF. The chain recombines TRBV6-1 with TRBJ2-3, with D maybe TRBD1 (6 bases). CDR1 and CDR2 from the germline V gene are MNHNS and SASEGT. There are 12 residues in the CDR3. Trimming stripped 6 bases from V and 5 bases from J, with 9 bases between.

V gene TRBV19 combines with J gene TRBJ1-5; D not resolved. This CDR3 comprises 13 residues. The germline V gene encodes CDR1 LNHDA and CDR2 SQIVND (reference sequence). V dropped 10 bases and J dropped 2 bases, with 12 bases sitting between them. Here the CDR3 reads CATDPIGNQPQHF. Here the CDR3 DNA reads TGTGCCACTGACCCGATTGGCAATCAGCCCCAGCATTTT.

This clonotype was counted between two and nine times. The chain is built from TRBV24-1 and TRBJ1-1, with a weak D call TRBD1 (6 bases). Germline CDR1 reads KGHDR; CDR2 reads SFDVKD. The V end was cut by 7 bases, the J end by 4 bases, with 18 bases between. The length of the CDR3 is 15 residues. The CDR3 coding sequence is TGTGCCACCAGCGGGGGTGGGACATCTGGCACTGAAGCTTTCTTT. This encodes CATSGGGTSGTEAFF.

The sample holds a few counts of this clonotype. This sequence joins TRBV20-1 and TRBJ1-6, with D tentatively TRBD1 (5 bases). V gave up 1 base and J gave up 10 bases, with 11 bases separating them. The length of the CDR3 is 13 residues. Germline V gives CDR1 DFQATT, CDR2 SNEGSKA (reference sequence). The CDR3 region has the DNA TGCAGTGCTAGAGGCGCAGGGAGGTCACCCCTCCACTTT. The encoded protein is CSARGAGRSPLHF.

This chain links TRBV7-9 with TRBJ2-3, with 10 positions matching TRBD2. The CDR3 length is 15 residues. Germline V gives CDR1 SEHNR, CDR2 FQNEAQ (reference sequence). V shed 5 bases and J 3 bases; nucleotides not matched to a gene: 5. CDR3 residues: CASSQPGLATDTQYF. The DNA for the CDR3 is TGTGCCAGCAGCCAACCGGGACTAGCGACAGATACGCAGTATTTT. Looking up the rest from reference TRBV7-9 and TRBJ2-3 gives the full variable domain: DTGVSQNPRHKITKRGQNVTFRCDPISEHNRLYWYRQTLGQGPEFLTYFQNEAQLEKSRLLSDRFSAERPKGSFSTLEIQRTEQGDSAMYLCASSQPGLATDTQYFGPGTRLTVL.

The gene calls are TRBV11-2 and TRBJ2-2; D unresolved. The germline gives CDR1 SGHAT, CDR2 FQNNGV. Trimming pared 0 bases from V and 0 bases from J, leaving 14 bases between. The CDR3 length is 18 residues. The CDR3 reads CASSLDQQNGPNTGELFF. The CDR3, as DNA: TGTGCCAGCAGCTTAGATCAGCAAAACGGTCCGAACACCGGGGAGCTGTTTTTT.

The chain employs TRBV6-2 or TRBV6-3 and TRBJ2-7, with D possibly matching TRBD2 (5 bases). Looked up from germline, CDR1 is MNHEY and CDR2 is SVGEGT. V gave up 4 bases and J gave up 2 bases, with 9 bases separating them. This CDR3 region has 13 residues. CDR3 in amino acids: CASSLLGPYEQYV. Here the CDR3 DNA reads TGTGCCAGCAGTTTACTAGGACCCTACGAGCAGTACGTC.

The CDR3, as DNA: TGCGCCAGCAGCCAAGAGCCCCCAGCGGGAGGGCCAGATACGCAGTATTTT. Translated: CASSQEPPAGGPDTQYF. V and J are TRBV4-3 and TRBJ2-3; 10 bases agree with TRBD2. Germline loops: CDR1 LGHNA, CDR2 YSLEER. The CDR3 loop spans 17 amino acids. With V trimmed by 0 bases and J by 4 bases, 7 bases remained unmatched.

The V call is TRBV6-2 or TRBV6-3, the J call TRBJ2-2; 8 bases map to TRBD2. Germline trimming cut 7 bases from V and 3 bases from J; bases unmatched to any gene: 7. CDR1 is MNHEY and CDR2 is SVGEGT in the germline V gene. This CDR3 spans 15 amino acids. CDR3 sequence (DNA): TGTGCCAGCACTACTAGCGGAGTCTACACCGGGGAGCTGTTTTTT. Amino acids: CASTTSGVYTGELFF.

This clonotype turned up a few times. CDR3 sequence (DNA): TGTGCCATCAAAAGCGGGACAGGTTATCAGCCCCAGCATTTT. Protein sequence: CAIKSGTGYQPQHF. J is TRBJ1-5 and V is TRBV28; 8 bases are a match to TRBD1. Germline V gene sequence: CDR1 MDHEN, CDR2 SYDVKM. V gave up 10 bases and J gave up 5 bases; unmatched junction bases: 10. The CDR3 is 14 residues long. The full variable domain, its missing parts supplied by reference TRBV28 and TRBJ1-5, is DVKVTQSSRYLVKRTGEKVFLECVQDMDHENMFWYRQDPGLGLRLIYFSYDVKMKEKGDIPEGYSVSREKKERFSLILESASTNQTSMYLCAIKSGTGYQPQHFGDGTRLSIL.

The chain combines TRBV11-2 with TRBJ2-7, with a possible D match to TRBD1 (6 bases). Trimming removed 0 bases from V and 2 bases from J, with 11 bases in between. CDR1 is SGHAT, CDR2 FQNNGV, per germline. This CDR3 is built from 15 residues. The CDR3 is CASSLDTQGPYEQYV. CDR3 sequence (DNA): TGTGCCAGCAGCTTAGATACGCAGGGGCCCTACGAGCAGTACGTC.

This clonotype was counted a few times. The chain has TRBV11-2 and TRBJ1-2; D unclear. The CDR3 has 15 residues. Germline V gene lookup returns CDR1 SGHAT and CDR2 FQNNGV. Trimming pared 4 bases from V and 2 bases from J, leaving 14 bases between. The CDR3 sequence: CASSSPGEGNYGYTF. CDR3 sequence (DNA): TGTGCCAGCAGCTCCCCCGGGGAAGGGAACTATGGCTACACCTTC. Variable domain in full (rest from reference TRBV11-2 and TRBJ1-2): EAGVAQSPRYKIIEKRQSVAFWCNPISGHATLYWYQQILGQGPKLLIQFQNNGVVDDSQLPKDRFSAERLKGVDSTLKIQPAKLEDSAVYLCASSSPGEGNYGYTFGSGTRLTVV.

This clonotype showed up just a few times. The rearrangement joins TRBV5-1 to TRBJ2-1, with D possibly being TRBD1 (6 bases). Germline V CDR1 and CDR2: SGHRS, YFSETQ. The length of the CDR3 is 14 residues. Trimming pared 1 base from V and 4 bases from J, leaving 9 bases between. The CDR3 region has the DNA TGCGCCAGCAGCTTGACTGGACAGTACAATGAGCAGTTCTTC. Translating gives CASSLTGQYNEQFF. Supplemented by reference TRBV5-1 and TRBJ2-1, the full variable domain reads KAGVTQTPRYLIKTRGQQVTLSCSPISGHRSVSWYQQTPGQGLQFLFEYFSETQRNKGNFPGRFSGRQFSNSRSEMNVSTLELGDSALYLCASSLTGQYNEQFFGPGTRLTVL.